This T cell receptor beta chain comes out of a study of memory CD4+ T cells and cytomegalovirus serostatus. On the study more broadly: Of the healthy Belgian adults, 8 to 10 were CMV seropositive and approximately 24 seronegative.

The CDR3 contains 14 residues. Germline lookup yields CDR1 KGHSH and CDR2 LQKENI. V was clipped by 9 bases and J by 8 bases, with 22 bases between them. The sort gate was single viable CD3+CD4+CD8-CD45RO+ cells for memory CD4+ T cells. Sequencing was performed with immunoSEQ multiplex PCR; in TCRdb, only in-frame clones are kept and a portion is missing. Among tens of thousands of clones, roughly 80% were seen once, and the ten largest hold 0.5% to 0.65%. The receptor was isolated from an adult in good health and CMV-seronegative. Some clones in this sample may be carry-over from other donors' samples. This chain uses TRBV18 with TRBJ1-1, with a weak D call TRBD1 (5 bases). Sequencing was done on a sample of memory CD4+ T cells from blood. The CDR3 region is CASSQGGVPKEAFF. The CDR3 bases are TGTGCCAGTTCCCAAGGAGGGGTCCCTAAGGAAGCTTTCTTT. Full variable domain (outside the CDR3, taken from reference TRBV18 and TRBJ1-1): NAGVMQNPRHLVRRRGQEARLRCSPMKGHSHVYWYRQLPEEGLKFMVYLQKENIIDESGMPKERFSAEFPKEGPSILRIQQVVRGDSAAYFCASSQGGVPKEAFFGQGTRLTVV.